This is a list of T cell receptor beta chains from one sample in a study of T cells in Graves' hyperthyroidism and ophthalmopathy. Each CDR3 protein gets one entry after TCRdb re-called the multiplex PCR reads with MiXCR. This sample has 700,000 to 950,000 distinct CDR3 sequences, with around 40% found just once. The sequencing input was blood. The source is a woman aged 40 to 49 with Graves' hyperthyroidism. CDR3s include the opening cysteine and the closing phenylalanine or tryptophan. Fields, in order: V gene, J gene, D gene, clone size, CDR3 DNA, CDR3 protein. A D gene is named only where the DNA matches it firmly. Clone size is given for some rows only: seen once, a few or many times, or a class if the clone is expanded.

v_gene: TRBV7-6; j_gene: TRBJ2-5; d_gene: TRBD1; abundance: .; CDR3nt: TGTGCCAGCAGCGTAGGACAGGGAGGAGTAGAGACCCAGTACTTC; CDR3aa: CASSVGQGGVETQYF
v_gene: TRBV28; j_gene: TRBJ1-4; d_gene: .; abundance: .; CDR3nt: TGTGCCAGCAGACCGACAGGTCTTAATGAAAAACTGTTTTTT; CDR3aa: CASRPTGLNEKLFF
v_gene: TRBV10-3; j_gene: TRBJ1-1; d_gene: .; abundance: .; CDR3nt: TGTGCCATCAGTGCCGGGGACATCGGGAACACTGAAGCTTTCTTT; CDR3aa: CAISAGDIGNTEAFF
v_gene: TRBV29-1; j_gene: TRBJ2-5; d_gene: .; abundance: .; CDR3nt: TGCAGCTTGGAAGGGAGTACCCAAGAGACCCAGTACTTC; CDR3aa: CSLEGSTQETQYF
v_gene: TRBV7-2; j_gene: TRBJ2-7; d_gene: .; abundance: once; CDR3nt: TGTGCCAGCAGTTTATCGTTCAGGGGCGAGCAGTACTTC; CDR3aa: CASSLSFRGEQYF
v_gene: TRBV5-4; j_gene: TRBJ1-4; d_gene: .; abundance: few; CDR3nt: TGTGCCAGCAGCTCTGCGGCCGGACTAAGTGAAAAACTGTTTTTT; CDR3aa: CASSSAAGLSEKLFF
v_gene: TRBV7-2; j_gene: TRBJ2-3; d_gene: TRBD1; abundance: many; CDR3nt: TGTGCCAGCAGCTTCCGGACAGGTAGCACAGATACGCAGTATTTT; CDR3aa: CASSFRTGSTDTQYF
v_gene: TRBV12-3/TRBV12-4; j_gene: TRBJ1-5; d_gene: .; abundance: many; CDR3nt: TGTGCCAGCAGCCCCCCTTCGGACGTCAGCAATCAGCCCCAGCATTTT; CDR3aa: CASSPPSDVSNQPQHF
v_gene: TRBV11-2; j_gene: TRBJ2-7; d_gene: TRBD1; abundance: few; CDR3nt: TGTGCCAGCAGCTTGGACAGGTCGAATATTTACGAGCAGTACTTC; CDR3aa: CASSLDRSNIYEQYF
v_gene: TRBV6-5; j_gene: TRBJ1-2; d_gene: TRBD1; abundance: many; CDR3nt: TGTGCCAGCAAAGAACAGGGGAACTATGGCTACACCTTC; CDR3aa: CASKEQGNYGYTF
v_gene: TRBV9; j_gene: TRBJ1-2; d_gene: .; abundance: .; CDR3nt: TGTGCCAGCAGCGTAGCTGCCACAGGAGGCCATGGCTACACCTTC; CDR3aa: CASSVAATGGHGYTF
v_gene: TRBV20-1; j_gene: TRBJ2-5; d_gene: TRBD2; abundance: .; CDR3nt: TGCAGTGCTATCCTAGCGGGGAAAGAGACCCAGTACTTC; CDR3aa: CSAILAGKETQYF
v_gene: TRBV6-5; j_gene: TRBJ1-5; d_gene: .; abundance: few; CDR3nt: TGTGCCAGCAGCCTACCGGGGGGGGTAAATCAGCCCCAGCATTTT; CDR3aa: CASSLPGGVNQPQHF
v_gene: TRBV6-2/TRBV6-3; j_gene: TRBJ2-7; d_gene: .; abundance: few; CDR3nt: TGTGCCAGCAGTTCAGACAGGGACTTTACCTACGAGCAGTACTTC; CDR3aa: CASSSDRDFTYEQYF
v_gene: TRBV28; j_gene: TRBJ2-7; d_gene: .; abundance: .; CDR3nt: TGTGCCAGCAGTAGCCCTAGGATCACCTACGAGCAGTACTTC; CDR3aa: CASSSPRITYEQYF
v_gene: TRBV5-1; j_gene: TRBJ1-1; d_gene: .; abundance: few; CDR3nt: TGCGCCAGCAGCTTGGAAACTTCGGGTGAAGCTTTCTTT; CDR3aa: CASSLETSGEAFF
v_gene: TRBV5-1; j_gene: TRBJ1-6; d_gene: TRBD1; abundance: .; CDR3nt: TGCGCCAGCAGCTCGCAGGGGGCGGCCAATTCACCCCTCCACTTT; CDR3aa: CASSSQGAANSPLHF
v_gene: TRBV7-9; j_gene: TRBJ1-5; d_gene: TRBD1; abundance: many; CDR3nt: TGTGCCAGCAGCGACGACAGGGGCCATCAGCCCCAGCATTTT; CDR3aa: CASSDDRGHQPQHF
v_gene: TRBV3-1; j_gene: TRBJ2-5; d_gene: .; abundance: few; CDR3nt: TGTGCCAGCAGTCGACCGAACCAAGAGACCCAGTACTTC; CDR3aa: CASSRPNQETQYF
v_gene: TRBV25-1; j_gene: TRBJ2-7; d_gene: TRBD2; abundance: .; CDR3nt: TGTGCCAGCAGTCCGCAGGGGACTAGCGGGAGAGGCTACGAGCAGTACTTC; CDR3aa: CASSPQGTSGRGYEQYF
v_gene: TRBV29-1; j_gene: TRBJ2-7; d_gene: TRBD2; abundance: .; CDR3nt: TGCAGCGTTGAACTCACGACGGGAGGCTACGAGCAGTACTTC; CDR3aa: CSVELTTGGYEQYF
v_gene: TRBV6-5; j_gene: TRBJ2-6; d_gene: .; abundance: .; CDR3nt: TGTGCCAGCAGTTACTCCGGACTGGGTAAAGCTGGGGCCAACGTCCTGACTTTC; CDR3aa: CASSYSGLGKAGANVLTF
v_gene: TRBV6-5; j_gene: TRBJ2-7; d_gene: TRBD2; abundance: many; CDR3nt: TGTGCCAGCTCTATGGCGGGAGTAGCCGAGCAGTACTTC; CDR3aa: CASSMAGVAEQYF
v_gene: TRBV6-5; j_gene: TRBJ1-5; d_gene: TRBD1; abundance: .; CDR3nt: TGTGCCAGCAGTTACGGAACAGGGGCGAATCAGCCCCAGCATTTT; CDR3aa: CASSYGTGANQPQHF
v_gene: TRBV29-1; j_gene: TRBJ1-2; d_gene: .; abundance: many; CDR3nt: TGCAGCGTTGACAGAGACCTCGGGGGCTACACCTTC; CDR3aa: CSVDRDLGGYTF
v_gene: TRBV19; j_gene: TRBJ1-2; d_gene: .; abundance: .; CDR3nt: TGTGCCCGCTTTTGGCGAAAGCGGCAGGGCCATGGCTACACCTTC; CDR3aa: CARFWRKRQGHGYTF
v_gene: TRBV12-3/TRBV12-4; j_gene: TRBJ1-1; d_gene: .; abundance: .; CDR3nt: TGTGCCAGCAGTTCCAGGATCTGGTCTGAAGCTTTCTTT; CDR3aa: CASSSRIWSEAFF
v_gene: TRBV11-2; j_gene: TRBJ2-3; d_gene: .; abundance: .; CDR3nt: TGTGCCAGCAGCTTAGATTGGGGAGACACAGATACGCAGTATTTT; CDR3aa: CASSLDWGDTDTQYF
v_gene: TRBV2; j_gene: TRBJ1-6; d_gene: .; abundance: .; CDR3nt: TGTGCCAGCAGTGCACCTCCACAGGGTGACACCCTCCACTTT; CDR3aa: CASSAPPQGDTLHF
v_gene: TRBV13; j_gene: TRBJ1-1; d_gene: TRBD1; abundance: few; CDR3nt: TGTGCCAGCAGCCCCCGGGACAGGGGATACACTGAAGCTTTCTTT; CDR3aa: CASSPRDRGYTEAFF
v_gene: TRBV7-2; j_gene: TRBJ2-5; d_gene: TRBD1; abundance: many; CDR3nt: TGTGCCAGCAGCCGGGGACAGGCACAAGAGACCCAGTACTTC; CDR3aa: CASSRGQAQETQYF
v_gene: TRBV12-3/TRBV12-4; j_gene: TRBJ1-2; d_gene: TRBD1; abundance: .; CDR3nt: TGTGCCAGCAGTCCCTGGGGGGGACAGGCTACCAACTACACCTTC; CDR3aa: CASSPWGGQATNYTF
v_gene: TRBV11-2; j_gene: TRBJ1-3; d_gene: .; abundance: .; CDR3nt: TGTGCCAGCTCCTCTCCGGCTTTACTTGGAAACACCATATATTTT; CDR3aa: CASSSPALLGNTIYF
v_gene: TRBV7-9; j_gene: TRBJ1-1; d_gene: .; abundance: many; CDR3nt: TGTGCCAGCAGTCGACAGGACACTGAAGCTTTCTTT; CDR3aa: CASSRQDTEAFF
v_gene: TRBV6-5; j_gene: TRBJ2-2; d_gene: TRBD2; abundance: few; CDR3nt: TGTGCCAGCAGTGTCCGTGGGACTAGTTCCGGGGAGCTGTTTTTT; CDR3aa: CASSVRGTSSGELFF
v_gene: TRBV25-1; j_gene: TRBJ1-5; d_gene: TRBD1; abundance: many; CDR3nt: TGTGCCAGCAGCGCCCGGGACAGTCCCAATCAGCCCCAGCATTTT; CDR3aa: CASSARDSPNQPQHF
v_gene: TRBV20-1; j_gene: TRBJ1-2; d_gene: TRBD1; abundance: many; CDR3nt: TGCAGTGCTAGGGGGGACAGTGCGTTGTACGGCTACACCTTC; CDR3aa: CSARGDSALYGYTF
v_gene: TRBV24-1; j_gene: TRBJ2-2; d_gene: TRBD2; abundance: few; CDR3nt: TGTGCCACCAGTACTAGCGGGATGATGGGCGGGGAGCTGTTTTTT; CDR3aa: CATSTSGMMGGELFF
v_gene: TRBV6-5; j_gene: TRBJ1-5; d_gene: .; abundance: .; CDR3nt: TGTGCCAGCCGCCCCCCAGGGCACCAGCCCCAGCATTTT; CDR3aa: CASRPPGHQPQHF
v_gene: TRBV19; j_gene: TRBJ1-5; d_gene: .; abundance: few; CDR3nt: TGCGCCAGCAGCCTGGGAATCGCTAATCAGCCCCAGCATTTT; CDR3aa: CASSLGIANQPQHF
v_gene: TRBV7-3; j_gene: TRBJ2-3; d_gene: .; abundance: .; CDR3nt: TGTGCCAGCAGCTTAATAGGTGGGGTGGGGACAGATACGCAGTATTTT; CDR3aa: CASSLIGGVGTDTQYF
v_gene: TRBV7-6; j_gene: TRBJ1-3; d_gene: .; abundance: many; CDR3nt: TGTGCCAGCAGCTTAGGTACAGGGCCTGGAAACACCATATATTTT; CDR3aa: CASSLGTGPGNTIYF
v_gene: TRBV25-1; j_gene: TRBJ2-3; d_gene: .; abundance: few; CDR3nt: TGTGCCAGCAGTACTGGCCTAGATACGCAGTATTTT; CDR3aa: CASSTGLDTQYF
v_gene: TRBV12-3/TRBV12-4; j_gene: TRBJ1-5; d_gene: .; abundance: many; CDR3nt: TGTGCCAGCAGTTTAGCCTCCATAAGGAGGTCCCAGCATTTT; CDR3aa: CASSLASIRRSQHF